This T cell receptor beta chain emerged from a study of OX40 agonist ivuxolimab in advanced cancers. Study-wide context: Males comprised 70% to 85% of the group, whose mean age was around 62 years (range 23 to 79).

Sequencing was performed with immunoSEQ multiplex PCR; in TCRdb, only in-frame clones are kept and a portion is missing. The sample contains tens of thousands of clones, 60% to 85% of which appear only once. Patients who had autoimmune disease history or got systemic immunosuppression were left out. Trimming stripped 0 bases from V and 0 bases from J, with 6 bases between. The CDR3 sequence is 15 residues long. The germline gives CDR1 SNHLY, CDR2 FYNNEI. The TCR was taken from an adult with an advanced solid tumor such as melanoma, head and neck, liver or kidney cancer. The starting material was CD4+ or CD8+ T cells sorted from blood, obtained in a trial of the OX40 agonist ivuxolimab. This chain joins TRBV2 and TRBJ1-3; D is unclear. CDR3 protein: CASSEAAASGNTIYF. The CDR3 DNA reads as TGTGCCAGCAGTGAAGCGGCAGCCTCTGGAAACACCATATATTTT.